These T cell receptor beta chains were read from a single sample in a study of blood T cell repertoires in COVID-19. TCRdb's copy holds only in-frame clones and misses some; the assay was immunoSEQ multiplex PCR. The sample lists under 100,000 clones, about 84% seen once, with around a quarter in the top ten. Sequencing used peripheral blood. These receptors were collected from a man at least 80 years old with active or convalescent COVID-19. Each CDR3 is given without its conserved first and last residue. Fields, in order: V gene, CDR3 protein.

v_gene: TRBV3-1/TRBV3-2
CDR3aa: ASSQSMGQGTDTQY

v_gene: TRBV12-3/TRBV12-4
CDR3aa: ASSQDPGLPQH

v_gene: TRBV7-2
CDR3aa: ASSLVAGVTDTQY

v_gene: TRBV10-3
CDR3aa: AISELAGLTDTQY

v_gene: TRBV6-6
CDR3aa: ASSTGTGPFGGTQY

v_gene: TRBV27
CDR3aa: ASSSGLAVADTQY

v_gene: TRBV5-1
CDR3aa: ASSLLAGPSYEQY

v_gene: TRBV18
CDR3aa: ASSRGTGDYNEQF

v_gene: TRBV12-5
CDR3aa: ASSQTGASTEELF

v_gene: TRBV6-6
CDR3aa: ASSYGQQGVTYGYT

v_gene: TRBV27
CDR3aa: ASSFGNVGEQY

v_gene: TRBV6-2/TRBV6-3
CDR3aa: ASSYSGSWVGTTMNTEAF

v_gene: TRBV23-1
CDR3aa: ASSLRAGTGGDFNYGYT

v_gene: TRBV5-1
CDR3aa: ASSLDGGGRTGELF

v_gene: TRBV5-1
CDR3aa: ASSARQGARETQY

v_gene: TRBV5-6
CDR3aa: ASGRRLAGGSSYNEQF

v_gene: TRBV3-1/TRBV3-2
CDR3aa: ASSQEQGGPLPNYGYT

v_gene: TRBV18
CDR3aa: ASSRRGNTIY

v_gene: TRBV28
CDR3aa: ASTPGTAFTDTQY

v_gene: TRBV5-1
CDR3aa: ASSSRDSGPNTEAF

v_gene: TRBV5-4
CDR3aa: ASSSPRTGASYEQY

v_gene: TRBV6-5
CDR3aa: ASTWQGQETQY

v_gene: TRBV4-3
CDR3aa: ASSQQAWGGGQETQY

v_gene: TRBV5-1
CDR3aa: ASSLGQGRVTEAF

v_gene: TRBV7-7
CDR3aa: ASSLANSGVNSYNEQF

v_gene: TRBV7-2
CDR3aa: ASSSLRAPGTEAF

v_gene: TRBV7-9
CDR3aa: ASMGGYEQY

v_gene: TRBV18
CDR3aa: ASSPGTYGEAF

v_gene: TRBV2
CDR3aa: ASRTGLAGASTDTQY

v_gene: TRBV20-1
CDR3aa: SAGGEAEAF

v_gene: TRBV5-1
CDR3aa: ASSLTYTDRGATRY

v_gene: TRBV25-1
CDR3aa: ASSEYGGRNTEAF

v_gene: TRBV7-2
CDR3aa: ASSLDAGGRDTQY

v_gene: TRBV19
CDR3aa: ASRTGGVWAGELF

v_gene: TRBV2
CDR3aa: ASSTRQGGGYT

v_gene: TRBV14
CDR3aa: ASSRTLTNEKLF

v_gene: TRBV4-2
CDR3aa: APRHWEGGDGYT

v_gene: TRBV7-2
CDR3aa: ASSARQWIAYEQY

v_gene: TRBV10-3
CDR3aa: AISPRGTAVNSPLH

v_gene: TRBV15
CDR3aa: ATSRDPEVGNEQF

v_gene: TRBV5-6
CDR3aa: ASSTRDSFAYGYT